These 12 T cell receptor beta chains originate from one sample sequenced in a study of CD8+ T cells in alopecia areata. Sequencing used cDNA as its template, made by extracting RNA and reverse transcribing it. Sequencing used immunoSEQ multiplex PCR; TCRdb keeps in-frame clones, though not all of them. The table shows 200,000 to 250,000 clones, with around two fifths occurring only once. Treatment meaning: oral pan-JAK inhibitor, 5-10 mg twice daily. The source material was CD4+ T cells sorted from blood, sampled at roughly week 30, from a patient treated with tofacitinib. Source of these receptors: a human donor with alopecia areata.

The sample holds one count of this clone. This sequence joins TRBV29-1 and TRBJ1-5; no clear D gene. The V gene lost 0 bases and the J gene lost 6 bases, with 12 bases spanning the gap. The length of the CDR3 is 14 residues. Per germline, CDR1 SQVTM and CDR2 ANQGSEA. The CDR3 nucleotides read TGCAGCGTTGAAGATCAGGACTCTGCTCAGCCCCAGCATTTT. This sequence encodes CSVEDQDSAQPQHF.

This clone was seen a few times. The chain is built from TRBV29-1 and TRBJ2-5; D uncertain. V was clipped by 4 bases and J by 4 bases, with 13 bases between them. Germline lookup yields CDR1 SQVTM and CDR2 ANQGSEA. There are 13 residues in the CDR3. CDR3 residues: CSVGVLAVETQYF. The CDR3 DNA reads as TGCAGCGTTGGGGTACTGGCTGTAGAGACCCAGTACTTC.

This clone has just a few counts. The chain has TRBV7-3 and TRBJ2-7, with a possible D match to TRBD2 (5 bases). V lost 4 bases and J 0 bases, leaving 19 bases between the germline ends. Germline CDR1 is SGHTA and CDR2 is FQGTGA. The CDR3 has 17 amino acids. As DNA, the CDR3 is TGTGCCAGCAGCTCTTACGGTGGGAGCGGCAACTCCTACGAGCAGTACTTC. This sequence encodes CASSSYGGSGNSYEQYF.

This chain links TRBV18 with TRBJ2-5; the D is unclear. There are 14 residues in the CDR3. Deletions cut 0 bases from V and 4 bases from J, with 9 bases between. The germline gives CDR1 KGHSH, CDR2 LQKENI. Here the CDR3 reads CASSPPTMGETQYF. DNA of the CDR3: TGTGCCAGCTCACCACCCACGATGGGAGAGACCCAGTACTTC.

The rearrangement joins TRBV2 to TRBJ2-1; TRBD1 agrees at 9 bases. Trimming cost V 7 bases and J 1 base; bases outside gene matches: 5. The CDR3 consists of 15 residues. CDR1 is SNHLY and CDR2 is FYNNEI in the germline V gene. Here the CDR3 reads CASTRDRGSYNEQFF. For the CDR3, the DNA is TGTGCCAGCACACGAGACAGGGGGTCCTACAATGAGCAGTTCTTC.

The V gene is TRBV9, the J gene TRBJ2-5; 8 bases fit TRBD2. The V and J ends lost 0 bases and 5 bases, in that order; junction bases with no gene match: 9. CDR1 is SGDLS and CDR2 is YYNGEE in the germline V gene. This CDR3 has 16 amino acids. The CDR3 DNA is TGTGCCAGCAGCGTAGCCCCAAGCGGGAGCGGGGAGACCCAGTACTTC. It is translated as CASSVAPSGSGETQYF.

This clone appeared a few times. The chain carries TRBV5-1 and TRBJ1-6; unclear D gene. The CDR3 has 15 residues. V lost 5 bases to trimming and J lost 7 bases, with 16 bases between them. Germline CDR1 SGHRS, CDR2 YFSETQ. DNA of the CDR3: TGCGCCAGCAGGGGCCGGGAGAGAGAGAATTCACCCCTCCACTTT. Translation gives CASRGRERENSPLHF.

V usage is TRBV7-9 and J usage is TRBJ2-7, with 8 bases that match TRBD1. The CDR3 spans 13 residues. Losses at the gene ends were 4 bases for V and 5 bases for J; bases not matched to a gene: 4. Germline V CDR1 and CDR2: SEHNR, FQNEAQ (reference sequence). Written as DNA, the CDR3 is TGTGCCAGCAGCTCGGACAGGGTCCACGAGCAGTACTTC. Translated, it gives CASSSDRVHEQYF.

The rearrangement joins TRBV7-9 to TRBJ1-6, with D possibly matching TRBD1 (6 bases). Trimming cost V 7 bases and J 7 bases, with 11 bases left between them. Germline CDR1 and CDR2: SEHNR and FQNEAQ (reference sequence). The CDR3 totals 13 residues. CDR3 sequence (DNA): TGTGCCAGCATCCTAGGGGGGAATTCACCCCTCCACTTT. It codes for CASILGGNSPLHF.

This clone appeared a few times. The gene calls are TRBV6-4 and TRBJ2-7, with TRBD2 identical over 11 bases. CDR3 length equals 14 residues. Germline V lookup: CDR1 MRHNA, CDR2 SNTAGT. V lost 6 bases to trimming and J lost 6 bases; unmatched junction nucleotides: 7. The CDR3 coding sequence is TGTGCCAGCAGCACTAGCGGGAGAACCCCCGAGCAGTACTTC. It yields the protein CASSTSGRTPEQYF.

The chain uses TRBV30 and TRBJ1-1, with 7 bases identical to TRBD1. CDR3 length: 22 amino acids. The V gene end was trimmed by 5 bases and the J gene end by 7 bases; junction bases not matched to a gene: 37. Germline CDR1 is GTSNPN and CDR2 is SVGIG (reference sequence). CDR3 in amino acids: CAWAPHRGGLKIQKRLIHEAFF. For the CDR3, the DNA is TGTGCCTGGGCTCCCCACAGGGGCGGTCTGAAAATTCAAAAGAGATTGATCCATGAAGCTTTCTTT.

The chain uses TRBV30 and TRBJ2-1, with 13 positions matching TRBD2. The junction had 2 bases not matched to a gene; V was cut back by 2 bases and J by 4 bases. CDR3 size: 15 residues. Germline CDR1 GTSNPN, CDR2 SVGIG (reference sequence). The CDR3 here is CAWSKGLAGYNEQFF. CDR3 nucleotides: TGTGCCTGGAGTAAGGGACTAGCGGGGTACAATGAGCAGTTCTTC.